This T cell receptor (beta chain) was recorded in a study of T cells in Graves' hyperthyroidism and ophthalmopathy. Study-level results: Patients with ophthalmopathy were separated from those with stable hyperthyroidism by a 13 V-J model. Most thyroid clonotypes with frequency above 0.001 were detected in blood.

A lack of ophthalmopathy progression within 18 months defined stable Graves' hyperthyroidism. Diagnosis of hyperthyroidism was new in patients aged 18 to 65, and its duration was under 2 months. Using RNA transcripts as the source, TCR beta CDR3 regions were amplified. When the TCR CDR3 underwent first-round RT-PCR, the HTBI primer set was used. One entry per CDR3 protein results from TCRdb running MiXCR on the multiplex PCR reads. The sample yields hundreds of thousands of distinct CDR3 sequences, more than 30% seen once. In its sample, this clonotype was seen many times. The antigen remains undetermined. The CDR3 spans 15 residues. Germline lookup yields CDR1 SQVTM and CDR2 ANQGSEA. Trimming at V came to 6 bases and at J to 2 bases, leaving 4 bases not matched to a gene.

The material sequenced was blood. The J gene is TRBJ2-2, the V gene TRBV29-1; 12 bases line up with TRBD2. The TCR originated in a man in his late teens or twenties with Graves' hyperthyroidism. In nucleotides, the CDR3 is TGCAGCGTCCTAGGACTAGCGGGAAACACCGGGGAGCTGTTTTTT. This gives the protein CSVLGLAGNTGELFF.